Following are 32 T cell receptor beta chains from one sample sequenced in a study of blood T cell repertoires in COVID-19. Assay used: immunoSEQ multiplex PCR; TCRdb lists only in-frame clones, some missing. The data contain approximately 220,000 clones, 86% of them seen just once; the ten biggest clones take up less than 4.5%. Sequenced sample: PBMCs or T cells enriched from blood (not recorded which). The receptors stem from a woman in her thirties or forties with acute COVID-19.

The rearrangement links TRBV19 to TRBJ1-2, with D hard to call. The V end was cut by 6 bases, the J end by 3 bases, with 11 bases between. The CDR3 is made up of 13 amino acids. Germline CDR1 and CDR2: LNHDA and SQIVND (reference sequence). In nucleotides, the CDR3 is TGTGCCAGTAGCCGTTCCCGTGACTATGGCTACACCTTC. Its protein product is CASSRSRDYGYTF. Full variable domain (missing parts from reference TRBV19 and TRBJ1-2): DGGITQSPKYLFRKEGQNVTLSCEQNLNHDAMYWYRQDPGQGLRLIYYSQIVNDFQKGDIAEGYSVSREKKESFPLTVTSAQKNPTAFYLCASSRSRDYGYTFGSGTRLTVV.

V usage is TRBV19 and J usage is TRBJ1-1, with a tentative D call TRBD1 (6 bases). Germline loops: CDR1 LNHDA, CDR2 SQIVND (reference sequence). CDR3 length equals 13 residues. V was clipped by 7 bases and J by 8 bases, with 17 bases between them. CDR3 nucleotide sequence: TGTGCCAGTACCATAGAGGGGAGGGGGGAAGCTTTCTTT. It codes for CASTIEGRGEAFF.

This clone was observed once. The chain combines TRBV7-8 with TRBJ2-3; 10 nucleotides agree with TRBD1. V trimming: 5 bases; J trimming: 2 bases; junction bases outside the gene matches: 7. The germline CDR1 and CDR2 sequences are SGHVS and FQNEAQ. The CDR3 length is 16 residues. The chain's CDR3 is CASSRDRGRATDTQYF. CDR3 nucleotide sequence: TGTGCCAGCAGCCGCGACAGGGGGCGCGCCACAGATACGCAGTATTTT.

The V and J genes are TRBV7-2 and TRBJ1-2; a weak D match, TRBD1 (6 bases). This CDR3 has 19 amino acids. The V gene lost 5 bases and the J gene lost 3 bases, with 28 bases spanning the gap. Germline lookup yields CDR1 SGHTA and CDR2 FQGNSA. DNA for the CDR3: TGTGCCAGCAGCGCCGTGAAGGCAGGGGTCCCCCTCGCTCACTATGGCTACACCTTC. As protein: CASSAVKAGVPLAHYGYTF.

DNA for the CDR3: TGCGCCAGCAGCTTGTACCCTAGCGGGGGACCCTACAATGAGCAGTTCTTC. Protein: CASSLYPSGGPYNEQFF. The chain joins TRBV5-1 to TRBJ2-1; 10 nucleotides agree with TRBD2. The V segment lost 1 base and the J segment 2 bases; nucleotides outside the gene matches: 6. Germline V gives CDR1 SGHRS, CDR2 YFSETQ. The CDR3 is made up of 17 amino acids.

The chain couples TRBV18 to TRBJ2-4; 10 bases map to TRBD1. With 6 bases clipped from V and 0 bases from J, the junction kept 5 bases outside the gene matches. Germline V CDR1 and CDR2: KGHSH, LQKENI. CDR3 length: 16 residues. The chain's CDR3 is CASSVDRGKAKNIQYF. DNA for the CDR3: TGTGCCAGCTCCGTGGACAGGGGGAAAGCCAAAAACATTCAGTACTTC.

The V gene is TRBV19, the J gene TRBJ1-4; the match to TRBD1 covers 7 bases. V shed 6 bases, J shed 6 bases, and the junction held 7 bases outside the gene matches. This CDR3 comprises 14 residues. CDR1 and CDR2 (germline): LNHDA, SQIVND (reference sequence). The CDR3 DNA follows: TGTGCCAGTAGCGACGACAGGGCGGATGAAAAACTGTTTTTT. This encodes CASSDDRADEKLFF.

The rearrangement joins TRBV7-6 to TRBJ2-1, with D perhaps TRBD2 (6 bases). The CDR3 has 15 residues. Between the trimmed V and J ends, which lost 5 bases and 4 bases, there was a span of 15 bases. Germline lookup yields CDR1 SGHVS and CDR2 FNYEAQ. CDR3 region: CASSPRGRGYNEQFF. CDR3 DNA sequence: TGTGCCAGCAGCCCACGGGGCCGGGGGTACAATGAGCAGTTCTTC.

This clone was found a few times. The V call is TRBV2, the J call TRBJ1-2, with 7 bases fitting TRBD1. The CDR3 sequence is 13 residues long. Germline CDR1 SNHLY, CDR2 FYNNEI. Trimming removed 8 bases from V and 4 bases from J; junction bases left unmatched: 7. For the CDR3, the DNA is TGTGCCAGCCAAACAGGGGTTGGCTATGGCTACACCTTC. Protein product: CASQTGVGYGYTF.

The chain combines TRBV4-3 with TRBJ1-5; D ambiguous. This CDR3 is built from 17 residues. In germline, CDR1 is LGHNA, CDR2 YSLEER. V was clipped by 6 bases and J by 2 bases, with 20 bases between them. CDR3 nucleotides: TGCGCCAGCAGACAGCCCCTCCTTCAATCGGGCAATCAGCCCCAGCATTTT. Protein product: CASRQPLLQSGNQPQHF.

This CDR3 reads CASSRWRAGLNTGELFF. The DNA of the CDR3 is TGTGCCAGCAGCCGATGGCGAGCGGGTTTGAACACCGGGGAGCTGTTTTTT. This rearrangement joins TRBV7-3 to TRBJ2-2; maybe TRBD2 (6 bases). This CDR3 has 17 amino acids. CDR1 SGHTA and CDR2 FQGTGA come from the germline V gene. Trimming cost V 5 bases and J 1 base, with 17 bases left between them. The full variable domain, rest sourced from reference TRBV7-3 and TRBJ2-2, is GAGVSQTPSNKVTEKGKYVELRCDPISGHTALYWYRQSLGQGPEFLIYFQGTGAADDSGLPNDRFFAVRPEGSVSTLKIQRTERGDSAVYLCASSRWRAGLNTGELFFGEGSRLTVL.

V gene TRBV6-5 combines with J gene TRBJ1-2; D is unclear. Germline V gene lookup returns CDR1 MNHEY and CDR2 SVGAGI. This CDR3 is built from 13 residues. V shed 7 bases and J shed 6 bases, with 15 bases lying between them. CDR3: CASTSGGGNGYTF. The CDR3 DNA is TGTGCCAGCACCTCGGGAGGCGGAAATGGCTACACCTTC.

To note about this clone: The sample has other DNA sequences that encode this CDR3 too. The rearrangement joins TRBV5-1 to TRBJ1-1; 8 bases match TRBD1. Germline values: CDR1 SGHRS, CDR2 YFSETQ. The V segment lost 2 bases and the J segment 2 bases; nucleotides outside the gene matches: 2. This CDR3 comprises 14 residues. CDR3 amino acids: CASSLQGGNTEAFF. DNA for the CDR3: TGCGCCAGCAGCTTACAGGGGGGCAACACTGAAGCTTTCTTT.

This chain connects TRBV5-1 to TRBJ1-5; D is perhaps TRBD1 (6 bases). The CDR3 consists of 15 residues. V was pared by 0 bases and J by 3 bases, with 10 bases between. The germline V gene encodes CDR1 SGHRS and CDR2 YFSETQ. The CDR3 region has the DNA TGCGCCAGCAGCTTGGTAGCAGGGGTCAATCAGCCCCAGCATTTT. Translated: CASSLVAGVNQPQHF.

The rearrangement uses TRBV2 and TRBJ2-7, with a possible D match to TRBD1 (5 bases). The CDR3 is 12 amino acids. CDR1 SNHLY and CDR2 FYNNEI come from the germline V gene. Trimming removed 2 bases at V and 6 bases at J, with 8 bases between. The CDR3 region has the DNA TGTGCCAGCAGTGAATTTGGGGCCGAGCAGTACGTC. Translating gives CASSEFGAEQYV.

The chain has TRBV3-1 (or the pseudogene TRBV3-2) and TRBJ2-3; weak D call: TRBD1 (6 bases). The CDR3 spans 16 residues. Germline CDR1 and CDR2: LGHDT and YNNKEL (reference sequence). The V end was cut by 0 bases, the J end by 1 base, with 11 bases between. The CDR3 DNA reads TGTGCCAGCAGCCAAGAGGGGGCCCAAGGCACAGATACGCAGTATTTT. Translated: CASSQEGAQGTDTQYF.

The J gene is TRBJ2-3, the V gene TRBV9, with a possible D match to TRBD1 (5 bases). The CDR3 is made up of 15 amino acids. V was shortened by 0 bases and J by 4 bases, with 12 bases between the two germline ends. Germline loops: CDR1 SGDLS, CDR2 YYNGEE. The CDR3 coding sequence is TGTGCCAGCAGCGTAGAGGGGTCTAGTGCAGATACGCAGTATTTT. Its translation is CASSVEGSSADTQYF.

This chain uses TRBV19 with TRBJ2-1; possible D gene TRBD1, 5 bases. Germline CDR1 and CDR2: LNHDA and SQIVND (reference sequence). Trimming took off 7 bases at V and 0 bases at J, with 13 bases between the two ends. The CDR3 has 15 residues. The chain's CDR3 is CASTPTGSSYNEQFF. CDR3 DNA sequence: TGTGCCAGTACCCCCACAGGCAGCTCCTACAATGAGCAGTTCTTC.

This sequence joins TRBV7-9 and TRBJ2-5; 7 nucleotides align to TRBD1. The CDR3 consists of 15 residues. Germline V lookup: CDR1 SEHNR, CDR2 FQNEAQ (reference sequence). V lost 1 base to trimming and J lost 2 bases; unmatched junction nucleotides: 4. The CDR3 region is CASSLGDSKQETQYF. Here the CDR3 DNA reads TGTGCCAGCAGCTTAGGGGACAGCAAGCAAGAGACCCAGTACTTC.

The rearrangement links TRBV14 to TRBJ1-6; D is undetermined. Germline V gives CDR1 SGHDN, CDR2 FVKESK. The CDR3 consists of 17 residues. V lost 0 bases to trimming and J lost 8 bases, with 17 bases between them. As DNA, the CDR3 is TGTGCCAGCAGCCAAGATGGTGGAGGGCTCTTTCATTCACCCCTCCACTTT. This translates into CASSQDGGGLFHSPLHF.

For this clone: The same CDR3 is also encoded by other DNA sequences in this sample. The rearrangement joins TRBV18 to TRBJ1-1; D is unresolved. V lost 3 bases and J lost 4, with 9 bases in between. Per the germline V gene, CDR1 is KGHSH and CDR2 is LQKENI. The CDR3 has 13 amino acids. The CDR3 reads CASSPNGGTEAFF. DNA for the CDR3: TGTGCCAGCTCACCGAACGGCGGCACTGAAGCTTTCTTT.

This chain connects TRBV2 to TRBJ2-1, with a tentative D call TRBD2 (6 bases). Germline lookup yields CDR1 SNHLY and CDR2 FYNNEI. The V and J ends lost 6 bases and 0 bases respectively, with 12 bases between them. The CDR3 is 15 residues long. The CDR3 protein is CASRGDSSSYNEQFF. The DNA for the CDR3 is TGTGCCAGCAGGGGGGACTCGAGCTCCTACAATGAGCAGTTCTTC.

V usage is TRBV5-6 and J usage is TRBJ2-7; D is perhaps TRBD1 (6 bases). Germline loops: CDR1 SGHDT, CDR2 YYEEEE. The CDR3 loop spans 11 amino acids. V lost 4 bases and J lost 10, with 12 bases in between. The DNA for the CDR3 is TGTGCCAGCAGCGTGAGGGGGTCTCAGTACTTC. Translation gives CASSVRGSQYF.

V is TRBV6-5 and J is TRBJ2-7; maybe TRBD1 (6 bases). CDR3 length: 15 residues. V lost 2 bases, J lost 6 bases, and 17 bases lay in between. CDR1 MNHEY and CDR2 SVGAGI come from the germline V gene. CDR3 sequence (DNA): TGTGCCAGCAGTTACACAGGGTCTTCTTTCCGCGAGCAGTACTTC. It codes for CASSYTGSSFREQYF.

The rearrangement joins TRBV9 to TRBJ1-1; no clear D gene. Germline V gene lookup returns CDR1 SGDLS and CDR2 YYNGEE. Trimming pared 3 bases from V and 4 bases from J, leaving 10 bases between. CDR3 size: 13 residues. CDR3 coding DNA: TGTGCCAGCAGCGGACCCGGGAGCACTGAAGCTTTCTTT. Translated, it gives CASSGPGSTEAFF.

V usage is TRBV11-2 and J usage is TRBJ2-4; 8 bases line up with TRBD1. CDR1 is SGHAT and CDR2 is FQNNGV in the germline V gene. The CDR3 extends over 14 amino acids. The junction had 7 bases not matched to a gene; V was cut back by 5 bases and J by 7 bases. The chain's CDR3 is CASSLGTGGNIQYF. The DNA of the CDR3 is TGTGCCAGCAGCCTGGGGACAGGAGGGAACATTCAGTACTTC.

This rearrangement joins TRBV5-1 to TRBJ1-1; D is possibly TRBD1 (6 bases). CDR1 is SGHRS, CDR2 YFSETQ, per germline. This CDR3 contains 18 residues. The germline V and J ends were trimmed by 2 bases and 8 bases, with 28 bases remaining between them. CDR3 amino acids: CASSFRPELGRGADEAFF. The CDR3 nucleotides read TGCGCCAGCAGCTTTAGGCCCGAACTTGGACGGGGGGCCGACGAAGCTTTCTTT.

This clone was counted between two and nine times. V gene TRBV5-1 combines with J gene TRBJ2-7; TRBD1 matches at 10 bases. Germline V gene lookup returns CDR1 SGHRS and CDR2 YFSETQ. The CDR3 totals 15 residues. The V segment lost 4 bases and the J segment 4 bases; nucleotides outside the gene matches: 8. The CDR3: CASSRRGTGEYEQYF. CDR3 in DNA: TGCGCCAGCAGCCGGAGAGGGACAGGGGAGTACGAGCAGTACTTC.

The chain is built from TRBV7-6 and TRBJ1-5, with TRBD1 matching 7 bases. CDR1 is SGHVS and CDR2 is FNYEAQ in the germline V gene. Germline trimming cut 4 bases from V and 1 base from J; bases unmatched to any gene: 7. This CDR3 contains 16 residues. CDR3 sequence reads: CASSSSTGSSNQPQHF. The DNA for the CDR3 is TGTGCCAGCAGCTCGTCGACAGGGTCGAGCAATCAGCCCCAGCATTTT.

The chain recombines TRBV5-1 with TRBJ2-3, with 10 bases that match TRBD1. The trim removed 2 bases at V and 2 bases at J, leaving 5 bases unmatched. The CDR3 extends over 16 amino acids. Germline V gives CDR1 SGHRS, CDR2 YFSETQ. CDR3 sequence reads: CASSLGGTGDTDTQYF. CDR3 DNA sequence: TGCGCCAGCAGCTTAGGCGGGACAGGGGACACAGATACGCAGTATTTT.

V and J are TRBV29-1 and TRBJ2-3; possible D gene TRBD2, 6 bases. Germline CDR1 SQVTM, CDR2 ANQGSEA. With 7 bases removed from V and 0 bases from J, the gap between germline ends came to 20 bases. The CDR3 runs 16 residues. CDR3 protein: CSARRRAGLSTDTQYF. CDR3 DNA sequence: TGCAGCGCCCGCCGGAGGGCGGGTCTCAGCACAGATACGCAGTATTTT.

The chain combines TRBV11-2 with TRBJ2-5; 7 nucleotides align to TRBD2. CDR1 SGHAT and CDR2 FQNNGV come from the germline V gene. This CDR3 region has 14 residues. The J segment lost 4 bases and the V segment lost 4 bases, leaving 6 bases of the junction unmatched. The CDR3 DNA reads as TGTGCCAGCAGCTGGGGGGGGTCGGGAGAGACCCAGTACTTC. It specifies CASSWGGSGETQYF.